Listed below are T cell receptor beta chains from one sample, sequenced in a study of beta chain features in type 1 diabetes. Data came from immunoSEQ multiplex PCR; TCRdb stores just in-frame clones and leaves some out. The table records around 400,000 clones, over 13% of them present only once. Sequencing input: naive CD4+ T cells from blood. These receptor sequences come from a woman between 18 and 30 years old in good health. Each CDR3 is given with its conserved first and last residue. A D gene is named only where the DNA matches it firmly. Where a row states a size, it is once, few, many or the class of an expanded clone; other rows omit it.

TRBJ2-7,.,TRBV29-1,.,TGCAGCGTTGCAAGGACATTTACCTACGAGCAGTACTTC,CSVARTFTYEQYF
TRBJ2-4,.,TRBV5-5,few,TGTGCCAGCGGCCAGGACTCAAACATTCAGTACTTC,CASGQDSNIQYF
TRBJ2-7,TRBD2,TRBV10-3,.,TGTGCCATCAGTAGATCCTTAGCGGGAGGGGGCTCCTACGAGCAGTACTTC,CAISRSLAGGGSYEQYF
TRBJ2-5,TRBD1,TRBV29-1,few,TGCAGCGTTGGAGAAAACAGGGGAGAGACCCAGTACTTC,CSVGENRGETQYF
TRBJ2-1,.,TRBV7-9,.,TGTGCCAGCAGCTTTATCACGATCTCGGATGAGCAGTTCTTC,CASSFITISDEQFF
TRBJ2-1,TRBD2,TRBV10-3,few,TGTGCCATCAGTGTACGGGGGGACAATGAGCAGTTCTTC,CAISVRGDNEQFF
TRBJ1-1,TRBD1,TRBV28,few,TGTGCCAGCAGTAACCTGGGACAGGCCCTCCGGCGGGCCTTT,CASSNLGQALRRAF
TRBJ1-5,.,TRBV25-1,.,TGTGCCAGCAGTGATGGAGGTTTTAGCAATCAGCCCCAGCATTTT,CASSDGGFSNQPQHF
TRBJ2-1,.,TRBV5-4,few,TGTGCCAGCAGCAGAGGGACTTTGAGGGAGCAGTTCTTC,CASSRGTLREQFF
TRBJ2-7,.,TRBV6-5,few,TGTGCCAGCAGGAAGGGACTTCCTAGCACCTACGAGCAGTACTTC,CASRKGLPSTYEQYF
TRBJ2-7,TRBD1,TRBV2,.,TGTGCCAGCAGCCCATACGGGACAGGGGGCTACGAGCAGTACTTC,CASSPYGTGGYEQYF
TRBJ1-5,.,TRBV30,.,TGTGCCTGGACACCACCTCCCGGGAGCAATCAGCCCCAGCATTTT,CAWTPPPGSNQPQHF
TRBJ2-4,TRBD1,TRBV30,.,TGTGCCTGGAGCGTACAGGGGAGAGGGGCCAAAAACATTCAGTACTTC,CAWSVQGRGAKNIQYF
TRBJ2-3,.,TRBV7-9,few,TGTGCCAGCAGCCCAGTTGGCACAGATACGCAGTATTTT,CASSPVGTDTQYF
TRBJ2-7,TRBD2,TRBV30,.,TGTGCCTGTGCTTACATGGGACTAGCAGCTTACGAGCAGTACTTC,CACAYMGLAAYEQYF
TRBJ1-3,TRBD1,TRBV30,.,TGTGCCTGGGACAGGGTCCACACCATATATTTT,CAWDRVHTIYF
TRBJ2-2,TRBD2,TRBV5-4,.,TGTGCCAGCAGCCCGGGACTAGCGGGCACCGGGGAGCTGTTTTTT,CASSPGLAGTGELFF
TRBJ2-1,TRBD2,TRBV29-1,.,TGCAGCGTTGTAAGGAGACTAGCGGGAGAAGGAGAGCAGTTCTTC,CSVVRRLAGEGEQFF
TRBJ2-7,TRBD2,TRBV10-3,few,TGTGCCATCAGTGTAGCGGGGAGCAAGCACGAGCAGTACTTC,CAISVAGSKHEQYF
TRBJ2-5,.,TRBV5-6,few,TGTGCCAGCAGACCCTCCGGGGGTGGAGAGACCCAGTACTTC,CASRPSGGGETQYF
TRBJ2-5,.,TRBV4-2,.,TGTGCCAGCAGCCAAGGTTCGGGAACGGAGACCCAGTACTTC,CASSQGSGTETQYF
TRBJ2-5,.,TRBV25-1,.,TGTGCCAGCAGTGACCTCCAGGAGACCCAGTACTTC,CASSDLQETQYF
TRBJ1-5,.,TRBV30,few,TGTGCCTGGAGTGACTCCCTCCGCAGCCTAGCTCAGCCCCAGCATTTT,CAWSDSLRSLAQPQHF
TRBJ1-5,.,TRBV6-5,.,TGTGCCAGCAGTTACGGTGGGGGCGGTCAGCCCCAGCATTTT,CASSYGGGGQPQHF
TRBJ2-7,.,TRBV5-1,.,TGCGCCAGCAGCCGGCAAGGGGGGGGAATCTACGAGCAGTACTTC,CASSRQGGGIYEQYF
TRBJ1-1,TRBD1,TRBV28,.,TGTGCCAGCAGTGTCGTTGGGACAGGGGGAGTAGGGGCTTTCTTT,CASSVVGTGGVGAFF
TRBJ2-7,.,TRBV6-6,.,TGTGCCAGCAGAAACGGAGAGCCGGGGTTCTACGAGCAGTACTTC,CASRNGEPGFYEQYF
TRBJ2-1,.,TRBV9,few,TGTGCCAGCACTGAGATAGGGGGCTCCTACAATGAGCAGTTCTTC,CASTEIGGSYNEQFF
TRBJ2-1,TRBD2,TRBV28,few,TGTGCCAGCAGTTTGGGAGGGGCCTCCTACAATGAGCAGTTCTTC,CASSLGGASYNEQFF
TRBJ1-4,.,TRBV7-9,few,TGTGCCAGCAGCTTAGCCCTTTTGCGGGAGAACAACGAAAAACTGTTTTTT,CASSLALLRENNEKLFF
TRBJ2-2,TRBD1,TRBV5-1,few,TGCGCCAGCACCCAACGGGGACAGCTGAACACCGGGGAGCTGTTTTTT,CASTQRGQLNTGELFF
TRBJ1-2,.,TRBV18,few,TGTGCCAGCTCACCACTCTTTCCGCAAGAGGGTTTAGCCTATGGCTACACCTTC,CASSPLFPQEGLAYGYTF
TRBJ2-5,.,TRBV7-9,few,TGTGCCAGCCGCCGTCCCGATGGGGGCGTCGGTGGGGAGACCCAGTACTTC,CASRRPDGGVGGETQYF